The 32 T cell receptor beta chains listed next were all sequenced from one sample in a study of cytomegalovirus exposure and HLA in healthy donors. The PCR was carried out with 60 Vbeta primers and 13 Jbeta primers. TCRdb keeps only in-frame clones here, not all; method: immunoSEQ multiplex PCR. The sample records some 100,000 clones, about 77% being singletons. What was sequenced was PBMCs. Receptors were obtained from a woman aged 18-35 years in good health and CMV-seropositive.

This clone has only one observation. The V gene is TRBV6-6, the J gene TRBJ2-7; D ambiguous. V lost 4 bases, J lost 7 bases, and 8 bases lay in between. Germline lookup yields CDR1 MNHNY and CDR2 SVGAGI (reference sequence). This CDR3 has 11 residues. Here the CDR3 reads CASSSLGEQYF. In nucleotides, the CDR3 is TGTGCCAGCAGTTCCCTCGGGGAGCAGTACTTC.

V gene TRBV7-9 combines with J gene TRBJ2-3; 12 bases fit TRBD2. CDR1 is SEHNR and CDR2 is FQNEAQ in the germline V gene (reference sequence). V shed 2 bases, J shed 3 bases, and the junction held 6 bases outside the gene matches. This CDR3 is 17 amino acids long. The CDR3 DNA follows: TGTGCCAGCAGCTTAAGGCCTAGCGGGAGGGGAACAGATACGCAGTATTTT. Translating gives CASSLRPSGRGTDTQYF.

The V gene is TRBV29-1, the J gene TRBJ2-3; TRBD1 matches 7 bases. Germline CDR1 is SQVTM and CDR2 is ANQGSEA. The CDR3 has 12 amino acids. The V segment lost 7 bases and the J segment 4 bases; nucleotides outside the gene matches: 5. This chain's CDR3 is CSGNRGPDTQYF. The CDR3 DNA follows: TGCAGCGGCAACAGGGGCCCAGATACGCAGTATTTT.

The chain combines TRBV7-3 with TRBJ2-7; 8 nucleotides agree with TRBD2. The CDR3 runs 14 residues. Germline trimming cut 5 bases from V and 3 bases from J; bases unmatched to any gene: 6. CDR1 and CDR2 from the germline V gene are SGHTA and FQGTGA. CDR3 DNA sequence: TGTGCCAGCAGCCAAGGGAGCGGGAGCTACGAGCAGTACTTC. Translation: CASSQGSGSYEQYF.

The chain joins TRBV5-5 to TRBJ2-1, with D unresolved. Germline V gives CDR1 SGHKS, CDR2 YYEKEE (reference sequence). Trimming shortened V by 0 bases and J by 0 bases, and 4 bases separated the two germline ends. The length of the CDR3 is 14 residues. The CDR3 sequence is CASSLGSSYNEQFF. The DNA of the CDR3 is TGTGCCAGCAGCTTGGGCAGCTCCTACAATGAGCAGTTCTTC.

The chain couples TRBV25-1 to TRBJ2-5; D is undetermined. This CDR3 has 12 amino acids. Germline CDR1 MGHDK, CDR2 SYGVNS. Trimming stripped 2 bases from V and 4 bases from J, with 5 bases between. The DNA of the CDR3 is TGTGCCAGCAGTGAACCCTTAGAGACCCAGTACTTC. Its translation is CASSEPLETQYF.

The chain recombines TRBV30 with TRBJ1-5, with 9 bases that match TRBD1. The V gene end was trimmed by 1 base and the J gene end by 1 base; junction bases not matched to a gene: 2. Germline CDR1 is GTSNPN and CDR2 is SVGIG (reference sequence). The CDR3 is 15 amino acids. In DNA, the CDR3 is TGTGCCTGGAGTGCCGGACAGGGGAGCAATCAGCCCCAGCATTTT. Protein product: CAWSAGQGSNQPQHF.

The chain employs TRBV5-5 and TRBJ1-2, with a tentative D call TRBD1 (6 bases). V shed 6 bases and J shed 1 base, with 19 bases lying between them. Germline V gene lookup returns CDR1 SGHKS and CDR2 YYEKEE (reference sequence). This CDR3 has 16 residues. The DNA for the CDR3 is TGTGCCAGCACTCCGAAGGGGGGGCAATTTAACTATGGCTACACCTTC. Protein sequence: CASTPKGGQFNYGYTF.

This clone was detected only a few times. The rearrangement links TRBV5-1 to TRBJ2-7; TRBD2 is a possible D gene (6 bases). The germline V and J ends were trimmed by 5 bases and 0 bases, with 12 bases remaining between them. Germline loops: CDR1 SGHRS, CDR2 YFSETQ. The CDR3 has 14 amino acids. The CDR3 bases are TGCGCCAGCAGGACCGGGACTCTCTCCTACGAGCAGTACTTC. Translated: CASRTGTLSYEQYF.

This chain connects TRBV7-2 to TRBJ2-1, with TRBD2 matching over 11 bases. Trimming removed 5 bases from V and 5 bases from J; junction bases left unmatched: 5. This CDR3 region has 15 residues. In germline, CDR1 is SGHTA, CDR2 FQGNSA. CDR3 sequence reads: CASSQLAGVNNEQFF. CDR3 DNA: TGTGCCAGCAGCCAACTAGCGGGGGTAAACAATGAGCAGTTCTTC.

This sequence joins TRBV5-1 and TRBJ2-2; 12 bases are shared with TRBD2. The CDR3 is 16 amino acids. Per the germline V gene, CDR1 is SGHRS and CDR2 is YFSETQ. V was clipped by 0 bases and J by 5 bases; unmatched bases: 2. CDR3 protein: CASSLAGTSGTGELFF. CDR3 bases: TGCGCCAGCAGCTTGGCGGGGACTAGCGGGACCGGGGAGCTGTTTTTT.

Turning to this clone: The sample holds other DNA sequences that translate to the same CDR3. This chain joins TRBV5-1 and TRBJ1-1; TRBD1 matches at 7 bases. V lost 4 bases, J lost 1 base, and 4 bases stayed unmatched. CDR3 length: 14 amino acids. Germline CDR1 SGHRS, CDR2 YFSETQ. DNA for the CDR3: TGCGCCAGCAGCCCCGGACAGGAGAACACTGAAGCTTTCTTT. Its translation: CASSPGQENTEAFF.

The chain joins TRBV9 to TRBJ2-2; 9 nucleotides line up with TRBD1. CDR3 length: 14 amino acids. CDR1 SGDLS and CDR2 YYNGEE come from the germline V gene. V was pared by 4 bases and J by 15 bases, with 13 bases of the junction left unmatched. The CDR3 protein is CASSPRGTGREVFF. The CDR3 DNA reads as TGTGCCAGCAGCCCCCGAGGGACAGGGAGAGAGGTGTTTTTT. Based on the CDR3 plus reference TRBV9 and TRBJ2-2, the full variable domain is DSGVTQTPKHLITATGQRVTLRCSPRSGDLSVYWYQQSLDQGLQFLIQYYNGEERAKGNILERFSAQQFPDLHSELNLSSLELGDSALYFCASSPRGTGREVFFGEGSRLTVL.

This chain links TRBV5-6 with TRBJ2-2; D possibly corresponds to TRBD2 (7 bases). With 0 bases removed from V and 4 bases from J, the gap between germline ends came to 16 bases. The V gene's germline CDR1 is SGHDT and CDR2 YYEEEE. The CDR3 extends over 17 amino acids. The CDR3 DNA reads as TGTGCCAGCAGCTTGGCCGAGGGGGGGTTGCCCACCGGGGAGCTGTTTTTT. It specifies CASSLAEGGLPTGELFF.

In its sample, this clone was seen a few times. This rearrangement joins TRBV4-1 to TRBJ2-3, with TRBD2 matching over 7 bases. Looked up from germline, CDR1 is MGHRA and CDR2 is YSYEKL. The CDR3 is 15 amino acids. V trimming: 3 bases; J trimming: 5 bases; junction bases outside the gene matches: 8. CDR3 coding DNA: TGCGCCAGCAGCCATTCGACGGGGGGTCGAGATACGCAGTATTTT. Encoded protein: CASSHSTGGRDTQYF.

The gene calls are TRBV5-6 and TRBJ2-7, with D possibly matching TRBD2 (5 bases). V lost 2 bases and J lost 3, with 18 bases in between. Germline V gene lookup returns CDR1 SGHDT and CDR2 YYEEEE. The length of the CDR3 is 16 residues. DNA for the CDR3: TGTGCCAGCAGCTTTCCCGAAGGCAGGAGGCACTACGAGCAGTACTTC. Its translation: CASSFPEGRRHYEQYF.

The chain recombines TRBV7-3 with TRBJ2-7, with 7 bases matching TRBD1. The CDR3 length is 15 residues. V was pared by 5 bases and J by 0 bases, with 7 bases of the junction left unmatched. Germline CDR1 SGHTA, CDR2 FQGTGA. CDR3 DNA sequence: TGTGCCAGCAGCCCCACCGGGACAGCCTCCTACGAGCAGTACTTC. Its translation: CASSPTGTASYEQYF.

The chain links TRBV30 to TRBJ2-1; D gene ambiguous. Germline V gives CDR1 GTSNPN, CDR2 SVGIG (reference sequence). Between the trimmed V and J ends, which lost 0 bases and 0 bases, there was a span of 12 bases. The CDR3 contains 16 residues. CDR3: CAWSVLRPSSYNEQFF. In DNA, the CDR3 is TGTGCCTGGAGTGTACTCCGCCCTAGCTCCTACAATGAGCAGTTCTTC.

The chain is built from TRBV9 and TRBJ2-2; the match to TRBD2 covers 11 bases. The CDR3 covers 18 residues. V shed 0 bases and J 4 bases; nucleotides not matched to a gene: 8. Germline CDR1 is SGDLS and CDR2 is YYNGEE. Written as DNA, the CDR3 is TGTGCCAGCAGCGTAGGCGGACTAGCGGGCCCGGGCACCGGGGAGCTGTTTTTT. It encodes CASSVGGLAGPGTGELFF.

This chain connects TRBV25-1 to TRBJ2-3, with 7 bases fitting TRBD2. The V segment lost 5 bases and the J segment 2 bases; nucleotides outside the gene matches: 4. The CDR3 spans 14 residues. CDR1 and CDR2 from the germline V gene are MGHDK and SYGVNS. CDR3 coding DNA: TGTGCCAGCAGTAGCGGGATGGTCACAGATACGCAGTATTTT. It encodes CASSSGMVTDTQYF. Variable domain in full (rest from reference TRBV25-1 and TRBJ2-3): EADIYQTPRYLVIGTGKKITLECSQTMGHDKMYWYQQDPGMELHLIHYSYGVNSTEKGDLSSESTVSRIRTEHFPLTLESARPSHTSQYLCASSSGMVTDTQYFGPGTRLTVL.

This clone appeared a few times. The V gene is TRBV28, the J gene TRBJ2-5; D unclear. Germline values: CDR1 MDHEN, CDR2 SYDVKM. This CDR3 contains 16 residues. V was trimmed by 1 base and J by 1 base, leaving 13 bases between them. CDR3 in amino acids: CASSLYTYNFQETQYF. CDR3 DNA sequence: TGTGCCAGCAGTTTATATACCTATAACTTCCAAGAGACCCAGTACTTC.

CDR3 protein: CASSPTRGRGSYNEQFF. The CDR3 DNA reads as TGTGCCAGCAGCCCCACCCGTGGACGCGGGAGTTACAATGAGCAGTTCTTC. The chain employs TRBV7-2 and TRBJ2-1; TRBD2 matches 7 bases. CDR3 length: 17 residues. Germline CDR1 reads SGHTA; CDR2 reads FQGNSA. Unmatched junction bases numbered 14, after V lost 5 bases and J lost 4 bases.

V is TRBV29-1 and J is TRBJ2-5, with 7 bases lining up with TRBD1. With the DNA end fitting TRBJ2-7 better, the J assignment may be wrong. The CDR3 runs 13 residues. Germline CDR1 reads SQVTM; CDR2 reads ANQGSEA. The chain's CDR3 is CSAHRDSSYEQYF. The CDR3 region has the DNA TGCAGCGCCCACCGGGACAGCTCCTACGAGCAGTACTTC.

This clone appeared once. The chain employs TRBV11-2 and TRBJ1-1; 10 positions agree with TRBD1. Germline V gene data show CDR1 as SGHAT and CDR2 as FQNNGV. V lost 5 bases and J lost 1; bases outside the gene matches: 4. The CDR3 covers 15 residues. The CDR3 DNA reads TGTGCCAGCAGCACAAGACAGGGGGCGAACACTGAAGCTTTCTTT. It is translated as CASSTRQGANTEAFF.

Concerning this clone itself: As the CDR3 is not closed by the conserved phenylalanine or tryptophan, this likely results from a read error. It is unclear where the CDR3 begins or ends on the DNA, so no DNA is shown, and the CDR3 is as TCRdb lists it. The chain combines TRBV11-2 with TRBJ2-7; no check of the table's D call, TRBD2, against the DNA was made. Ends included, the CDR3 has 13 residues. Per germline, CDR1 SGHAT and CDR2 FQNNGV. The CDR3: CASSLTGLAGPNA.

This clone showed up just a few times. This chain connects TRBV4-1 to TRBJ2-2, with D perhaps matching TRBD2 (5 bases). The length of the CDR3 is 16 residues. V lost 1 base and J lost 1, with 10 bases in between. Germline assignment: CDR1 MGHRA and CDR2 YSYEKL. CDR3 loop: CASSQAPRGNTGELFF. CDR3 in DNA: TGCGCCAGCAGCCAAGCCCCACGGGGGAACACCGGGGAGCTGTTTTTT.

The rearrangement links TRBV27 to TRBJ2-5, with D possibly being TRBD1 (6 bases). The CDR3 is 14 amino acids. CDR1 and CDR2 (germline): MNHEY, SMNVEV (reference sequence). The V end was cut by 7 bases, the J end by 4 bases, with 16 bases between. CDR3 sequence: CASKTGLLGETQYF. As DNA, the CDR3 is TGTGCCAGCAAAACAGGGCTACTCGGAGAGACCCAGTACTTC.

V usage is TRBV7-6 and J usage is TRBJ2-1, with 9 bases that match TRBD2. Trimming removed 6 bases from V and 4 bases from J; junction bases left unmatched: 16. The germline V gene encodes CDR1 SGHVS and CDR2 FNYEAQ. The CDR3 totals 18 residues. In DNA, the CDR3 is TGTGCCAGCAGTTTACCCCATAGCGGGAGAGTAGGTTACAATGAGCAGTTCTTC. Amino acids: CASSLPHSGRVGYNEQFF.

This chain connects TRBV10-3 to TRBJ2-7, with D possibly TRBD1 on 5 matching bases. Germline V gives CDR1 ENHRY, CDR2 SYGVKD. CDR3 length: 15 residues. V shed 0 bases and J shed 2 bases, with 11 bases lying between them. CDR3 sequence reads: CAISESLQGTYEQYF. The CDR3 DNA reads TGTGCCATCAGTGAGTCGTTGCAGGGAACCTACGAGCAGTACTTC.

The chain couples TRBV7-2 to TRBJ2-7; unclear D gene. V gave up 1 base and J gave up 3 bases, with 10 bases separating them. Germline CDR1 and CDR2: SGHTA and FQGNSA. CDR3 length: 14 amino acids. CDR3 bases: TGTGCCAGCAGCTTAGATACCGCGGTCTACGAGCAGTACTTC. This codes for CASSLDTAVYEQYF.

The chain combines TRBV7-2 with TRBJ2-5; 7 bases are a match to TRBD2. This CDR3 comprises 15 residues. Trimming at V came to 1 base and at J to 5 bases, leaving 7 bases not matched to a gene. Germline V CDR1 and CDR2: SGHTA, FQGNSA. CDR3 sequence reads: CASSLEKGGWETQYF. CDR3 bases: TGTGCCAGCAGCTTAGAGAAGGGAGGGTGGGAGACCCAGTACTTC.

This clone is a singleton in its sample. CDR3 sequence (DNA): TGCGCCAGCGGAGAAGGGGTTTCAGGAAACACCATATATTTT. It codes for CASGEGVSGNTIYF. The chain links TRBV5-1 to TRBJ1-3; possibly TRBD1 for D (5 bases). V was clipped by 7 bases and J by 4 bases, with 15 bases between them. Looked up from germline, CDR1 is SGHRS and CDR2 is YFSETQ. The CDR3 runs 14 residues.